A single T cell receptor (beta chain) is shown here with its context. The target of this receptor is not known. Base qualities are not recorded, but no much larger clone differs from it by a single base. The CDR3 measures 14 amino acids from cysteine to phenylalanine. Left in the record is the CDR3 DNA by itself, 42 bases read in frame from the first base. Trimming removed 2 bases from V and 0 bases from J, leaving 8 bases between the germline ends. CDR1 SGDLS and CDR2 YYNGEE are derived from the germline V gene. The data originate from a study of post-analysis software for immune sequencing data (dated by TCRdb to 2014 to 2015). Concerning the study at large: Disease courses on record covered relapsing-remitting, secondary progressive and progressive-relapsing multiple sclerosis, though some patients had no subtype annotation. A subset of samples was prepared in parallel using single-end sample barcoding, then pooled and co-amplified after Illumina adapter ligation. Patient repertoires were compared against some twelve previously published healthy control repertoires from donors aged about 6 to 26 years. Points the paper makes about the study in general: Direct clustering with F measure showed strong co-clustering of samples prepared in the same batch, prompting a batch-effect correction. Compared with controls, multiple sclerosis patients had significantly lower normalized Chao1 diversity, a finding suggesting substantial peripheral T-cell clonal expansion. A handful of TRBV segments, including TRBV5-6, TRBV5-1 and TRBV20-1, were significantly more frequent in patients than controls. The multiple sclerosis patient group was slightly younger than the control group.

The library was obtained by PCR. The reads were generated on an Illumina HiSeq 2500. To reduce PCR and sequencing biases, unique molecular identifiers were built into the TCR beta cDNA libraries. Some 500,000 cDNA molecules were obtained for every 1 to 10 million input T cells, so each molecule roughly corresponded to one T cell. The patient libraries were prepared and sequenced with the same protocol used for the earlier healthy control dataset. Samples belonging to the same batch were prepared together, multiplexed and sequenced on a shared HiSeq lane. The authors' pipeline ran thus. MIGEC handled the raw barcoded reads, throwing out single-read molecular identifier groups before consensus assembly and CDR3 extraction. VDJtools was used for post-analysis of the clonotype tables, with diversity normalized by down-sampling every dataset to the smallest sample size. In repertoire overlap clustering, CDR3 amino acid sequences, but not nucleotide sequences, were matched to correct batch-related cross-sample contamination. TCRdb cleaned the public reads at Q25 with fastp, built clones with MiXCR and kept in-frame beta chains. CDR3 protein duplicates are merged, each entry listing the most common genes and DNA. TCRdb's processing, not the authors', yielded these V and J calls. For this sample there are fewer than 850,000 distinct CDR3 sequences; around 46% appear just once. 4% to 5% of the sample goes to the ten largest clones.

To demonstrate the VDJtools post-analysis software, TCR beta repertoires were profiled from the peripheral blood of about 13 young patients with multiple sclerosis. The multiple sclerosis patients were children and adolescents ranging in age from roughly 6 to 16 years. This clonotype originated in a girl between 10 and 17 years old with multiple sclerosis. The rearrangement joined TRBV9 to TRBJ1-2; no confident D gene assignment can be made. The sequenced material came from blood. The DNA sequence is TGTGCCAGCAGCGTCAACGGAGCTAACTATGGCTACACCTTC. This gives the protein CASSVNGANYGYTF.